These T cell receptor beta chains were read from a single sample in a study of T-cell reconstitution after alpha-beta-depleted transplantation in children. Each CDR3 protein is one row after TCRdb ran MiXCR on the PCR reads. The sample carries approximately 200,000 distinct CDR3 sequences, 5% to 6.5% recorded once. The sample was PBMCs, taken before TCRalphabeta/CD19-depleted stem cell transplant. The receptor source for this set is a girl under three years old with combined immunodeficiency, due to receive a stem cell transplant. CDR3s include the opening cysteine and the closing phenylalanine or tryptophan. The D gene is left open where the match is weak. Some rows have no size entry. The others give once, few or many, or a class for an expanded clone.

j_call d_call clone_size v_call cdr3_aa cdr3_nt
TRBJ2-1 TRBD2 many TRBV7-9 CASNQISGGDRNEQFF TGTGCCAGCAACCAAATATCGGGAGGGGATAGGAATGAGCAGTTCTTC
TRBJ1-2 NA NA TRBV11-3 CASSPGFKNYGYTF TGTGCCAGCAGCCCTGGTTTCAAAAACTATGGCTACACCTTC
TRBJ2-2 NA many TRBV12-3/TRBV12-4 CASSFHTGELFF TGTGCCAGCAGTTTCCACACCGGGGAGCTGTTTTTT
TRBJ2-7 NA many TRBV10-3 CAISEGDDEQYF TGTGCCATCAGTGAGGGGGACGACGAGCAGTACTTC
TRBJ2-7 NA many TRBV28 CASSYGVWGPSPTFEQYF TGTGCCAGCAGTTATGGGGTTTGGGGACCCTCTCCTACGTTTGAGCAGTACTTC
TRBJ1-2 NA NA TRBV20-1 CSARGTVDLDF TGCAGTGCTAGAGGGACAGTGGACCTAGACTTC
TRBJ2-7 NA many TRBV20-1 CSAPTQEYEQYF TGCAGTGCCCCCACCCAGGAATACGAGCAGTACTTC
TRBJ2-5 NA many TRBV20-1 CSARVEGSQETQYF TGCAGTGCTAGAGTAGAGGGATCCCAAGAGACCCAGTACTTC
TRBJ2-2 TRBD2 many TRBV28 CASIGLAGGRLGGELFF TGTGCCAGCATCGGACTAGCGGGAGGTCGCCTAGGCGGGGAGCTGTTTTTT
TRBJ2-1 TRBD1 many TRBV9 CASSVTGTDYNEQFF TGTGCCAGCAGCGTGACCGGGACAGACTACAATGAGCAGTTCTTC
TRBJ2-7 NA NA TRBV20-1 CSASQGGLYEQYF TGCAGTGCTAGTCAGGGGGGTTTATACGAGCAGTACTTC
TRBJ2-7 NA NA TRBV12-3/TRBV12-4 CASTRTPLSEQYF TGTGCCAGCACGAGGACTCCACTTAGCGAGCAGTACTTC
TRBJ1-6 NA NA TRBV6-2/TRBV6-3 CASSYSSRDYNSPLHF TGTGCCAGCAGTTACTCGAGCCGGGACTATAATTCACCCCTCCACTTT
TRBJ1-5 NA many TRBV4-1 CASSQEEYSNQPQHF TGCGCCAGCAGCCAAGAGGAGTATAGCAATCAGCCCCAGCATTTT
TRBJ2-7 TRBD2 many TRBV5-1 CASSPGRGILAGYYEQYF TGCGCCAGCAGCCCTGGGAGAGGAATACTAGCGGGGTACTACGAGCAGTACTTC
TRBJ1-5 NA few TRBV11-2 CASSLVPGFLSNQPQHF TGTGCCAGCAGCTTAGTTCCGGGGTTCCTTAGCAATCAGCCCCAGCATTTT
TRBJ2-3 NA many TRBV11-2 CASSLDGAGGSDTQYF TGTGCCAGCAGCTTAGATGGGGCAGGGGGGTCAGATACGCAGTATTTT
TRBJ2-2 NA many TRBV29-1 CSASKGTLYTGELFF TGCAGCGCTTCCAAGGGGACTTTGTACACCGGGGAGCTGTTTTTT
TRBJ1-1 NA many TRBV4-2 CASSQIREIQIEAFF TGTGCCAGCAGCCAGATCCGGGAAATACAAATTGAAGCTTTCTTT
TRBJ2-3 TRBD2 many TRBV12-3/TRBV12-4 CASSTTSTGDTQYF TGTGCCAGCAGTACGACTAGCACAGGAGATACGCAGTATTTT
TRBJ2-3 NA many TRBV7-9 CASSFSREWDTQYF TGTGCCAGCAGTTTCTCCCGGGAATGGGATACGCAGTATTTT
TRBJ1-6 NA many TRBV7-8 CASSLPWGEPASPLHF TGTGCCAGCAGCTTACCCTGGGGGGAACCGGCTTCACCCCTCCACTTT
TRBJ2-7 NA many TRBV24-1 CATSDDSPYEQYF TGTGCCACCAGTGACGACAGCCCCTACGAGCAGTACTTC
TRBJ2-1 NA many TRBV13 CASSSPLGNEQFF TGTGCCAGCAGCTCCCCACTGGGCAATGAGCAGTTCTTC
TRBJ2-7 TRBD2 many TRBV20-1 CSARKAGPLGDYYEQYF TGCAGTGCTAGGAAGGCTGGACCCTTGGGGGACTACTACGAGCAGTACTTC
TRBJ2-5 TRBD1 many TRBV5-4 CASSLRTGVETQYF TGTGCCAGCAGCTTACGGACAGGGGTGGAGACCCAGTACTTC
TRBJ2-4 NA NA TRBV13 CASSFGTHSLAKNIQYF TGTGCCAGCAGCTTCGGGACTCATTCCCTAGCCAAAAACATTCAGTACTTC
TRBJ2-7 TRBD2 many TRBV9 CASSVGAGDYEQYF TGTGCCAGCAGCGTAGGGGCGGGAGACTACGAGCAGTACTTC
TRBJ1-1 NA many TRBV13 CASSLRVEGHMNTEAFF TGTGCCAGCAGCTTACGTGTGGAAGGACACATGAACACTGAAGCTTTCTTT
TRBJ2-2 TRBD2 many TRBV7-2 CASSSTGLAGINTGELFF TGTGCCAGCAGCTCTACGGGACTAGCGGGAATAAACACCGGGGAGCTGTTTTTT
TRBJ2-5 NA many TRBV29-1 CSVVYNLGVDQYF TGCAGCGTTGTTTACAATCTCGGAGTAGACCAGTACTTC
TRBJ1-1 NA many TRBV6-5 CASSYSNRVGTEAFF TGTGCCAGCAGTTACTCGAACAGGGTCGGCACTGAAGCTTTCTTT
TRBJ1-6 TRBD1 NA TRBV7-9 CASSRTGVNSPLHF TGTGCCAGCAGCAGGACAGGGGTTAATTCACCCCTCCACTTT
TRBJ2-3 NA many TRBV12-3/TRBV12-4 CASSLNTQYF TGTGCCAGCAGTTTGAATACGCAGTATTTT
TRBJ2-5 NA many TRBV7-3 CASSPSIGIGETQYF TGTGCCAGCAGCCCGTCCATAGGTATTGGAGAGACCCAGTACTTC